The clone carrying this T cell receptor beta chain appeared a few times. This sample is drawn from a study of beta chain features in type 1 diabetes. Study-wide context: Sorted cells, around 100 million in number, were examined across all samples.

Every bit of the isolated RNA underwent reverse transcription, so sequencing read expressed TCRB transcripts. The table came from immunoSEQ multiplex PCR; TCRdb's copy has only in-frame clones and leaves some out. The data hold about 230,000 clones, with 9% to 10% observed a single time. Germline V gene lookup returns CDR1 MNHNY and CDR2 SVGAGI (reference sequence). The CDR3 extends over 13 amino acids. J lost 14 bases, V lost 3 bases, and 9 bases had no gene match. This TCR came from a woman younger than 30 in good health. The sample was naive CD4+ T cells from blood. V gene TRBV6-6 combines with J gene TRBJ1-3; 8 bases are a match to TRBD1. The CDR3 coding sequence is TGTGCCAGCAGTTATGGACAGGGCCACGCCGTATATTTT. Its translation: CASSYGQGHAVYF.